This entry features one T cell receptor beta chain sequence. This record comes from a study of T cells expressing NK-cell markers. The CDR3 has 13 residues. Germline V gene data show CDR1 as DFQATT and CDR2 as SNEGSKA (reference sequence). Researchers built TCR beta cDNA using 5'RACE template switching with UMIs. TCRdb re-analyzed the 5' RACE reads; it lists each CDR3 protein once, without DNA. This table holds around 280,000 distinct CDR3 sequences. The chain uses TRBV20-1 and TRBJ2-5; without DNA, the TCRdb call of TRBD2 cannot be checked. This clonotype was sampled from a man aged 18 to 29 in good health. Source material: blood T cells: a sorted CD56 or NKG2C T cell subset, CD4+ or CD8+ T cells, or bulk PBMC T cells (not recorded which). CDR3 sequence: CSATSSGQETQYF.